A selection of T cell receptor beta chains follows, all from one sample in a study of blood T cell repertoires in COVID-19. The method was immunoSEQ multiplex PCR; TCRdb's version includes in-frame clones alone and lacks a portion of them. The sample gives 150,000 to 200,000 clones, roughly four fifths of which show up once; 5.2% is in the top ten. The source material was peripheral blood. These receptors were collected from a woman in her thirties with acute or convalescent COVID-19. Both conserved end residues are part of each CDR3. D genes are given only for firm matches. Clone size is shown for a subset of rows, as once, few, many or a class of expanded clone.

v_gene	j_gene	d_gene	abundance	CDR3nt	CDR3aa
TRBV3-1/TRBV3-2	TRBJ1-2	TRBD1	NA	TGTGCCAGCAGCCAACCGATGACAGGGGTCTATGGCTACACCTTC	CASSQPMTGVYGYTF
TRBV27	TRBJ2-1	NA	NA	TGTGCCAGCGTACGAAGGGGGCGGGAAGGTGAGCAGTTCTTC	CASVRRGREGEQFF
TRBV4-1	TRBJ1-1	NA	NA	TGCGCCAGCAGCCAAGGGGGGGGAGCTGGGAACACTGAAGCTTTCTTT	CASSQGGGAGNTEAFF
TRBV15	TRBJ2-5	TRBD2	NA	TGTGCCACCAGCCCTCGGACTAGCCCTGAGACCCAGTACTTC	CATSPRTSPETQYF
TRBV27	TRBJ2-2	TRBD2	few	TGTGCCAGCAGTTTAACTAGCGGGAGCACCGGGGAGCTGTTTTTT	CASSLTSGSTGELFF
TRBV10-3	TRBJ1-6	NA	NA	TGTGCCATCAGTGAGGTTGATACTGGTAATTCACCCCTCCACTTT	CAISEVDTGNSPLHF
TRBV5-4	TRBJ2-7	NA	NA	TGTGCCAGCAGCTTGGCCGGCGCTCTAGGTGCATACGAGCAGTACTTC	CASSLAGALGAYEQYF
TRBV7-2	TRBJ2-2	NA	NA	TGTGCCAGCAGCTTAGGCTCTAGTACCGGGGAGCTGTTTTTT	CASSLGSSTGELFF
TRBV27	TRBJ2-2	TRBD2	NA	TGTGCCAGTACCCCGGGAGGAAGGCAGAACACCGGGGAGCTGTTTTTT	CASTPGGRQNTGELFF
TRBV6-5	TRBJ1-6	TRBD1	NA	TGTGCCAGCAGTTGGACAGGGTCTGGGGATTCACCCCTCCACTTT	CASSWTGSGDSPLHF
TRBV4-2	TRBJ1-6	TRBD1	NA	TGTGCCAGCAGCCAAGAGGGACAGTATAATTCACCCCTCCACTTT	CASSQEGQYNSPLHF
TRBV7-9	TRBJ2-1	TRBD1	NA	TGTGCCAGCAGCTTAGGGGACAGGGGGCGCATTTTGGATGAGCAGTTCTTC	CASSLGDRGRILDEQFF
TRBV7-2	TRBJ2-7	NA	NA	TGTGCCAGCAGCCCACAGGGTTGGCGCTACGAGCAGTACTTC	CASSPQGWRYEQYF
TRBV30	TRBJ2-3	TRBD1	NA	TGTGCCTGGAGGCAGGGGGTTTCTCGGGATACGCAGTATTTT	CAWRQGVSRDTQYF
TRBV14	TRBJ2-1	TRBD2	NA	TGTGCCAGCAGCCTTTTCCCCCGACCCGGGGGGTGGTCCAAGAATGAGCAGTTCTTC	CASSLFPRPGGWSKNEQFF
TRBV11-2	TRBJ1-5	TRBD1	NA	TGTGCCAGCAGCACCGGACAGGGGGCGTCTCAGCCCCAGCATTTT	CASSTGQGASQPQHF
TRBV7-3	TRBJ2-5	TRBD1	few	TGTGCCAGCAGCCTGGGATTGGGACAGCCCAAGTACTTC	CASSLGLGQPKYF
TRBV15	TRBJ2-5	TRBD2	once	TGTGCCACCAGCAGAACTAGACTAGCGGAACAAGAGACCCAGTACTTC	CATSRTRLAEQETQYF
TRBV6-5	TRBJ2-5	TRBD1	NA	TGTGCCAGCAACCAGGGGGTACGGCAAGAGACCCAGTACTTC	CASNQGVRQETQYF
TRBV29-1	TRBJ1-2	NA	NA	TGCAGCGTTGAAGATCTATCTTATGGCTACACCTTC	CSVEDLSYGYTF
TRBV19	TRBJ1-5	NA	NA	TGTGCCAGTAGTAGGGGGGGGAATCAGCCCCAGCATTTT	CASSRGGNQPQHF
TRBV27	TRBJ2-1	NA	once	TGTGCCACGCGAAAATACAGGGTTGGCAATGAGCAGTTCTTC	CATRKYRVGNEQFF
TRBV4-3	TRBJ1-2	NA	NA	TGCGCCAGCAGCCAGGAGAGGGACTATGGCTACACCTTC	CASSQERDYGYTF
TRBV2	TRBJ1-1	NA	NA	TGTGCCAGCAGTGAGGGAAGAAGGGGAGCTTTCTTT	CASSEGRRGAFF